This T cell receptor (beta chain) comes out of a study of shared clonotypes between healthy human individuals. On the study more broadly: Used for every donor were three CD4 naive, three CD4 memory, two CD8 naive and one CD8 memory plate.

About 200 ng DNA, about 33,000 T cell genomes, went into each sorted-subset replicate PCR. Sequenced by immunoSEQ multiplex PCR; TCRdb stores in-frame clones only, minus some. This sample has about 800,000 clones, with 96% found just once. Study-wide points: Rarefaction revealed incomplete sorted-subset sequencing despite large depth. Across a handful of donors, naive CD4 shared around 5%, naive CD8 more than 3%, memory CD4 2% to 2.5%, memory CD8 about 0.4%.

Naive CD8 cells lacked CD45RO, underwent positive selection for CCR7 and left out terminally differentiated effector memory CD45RA+ cells. Trimming stripped 0 bases from V and 8 bases from J, with 7 bases between. CDR3 length: 13 amino acids. Germline V gene data show CDR1 as WNHNN and CDR2 as SYGVQD (reference sequence). This clone was seen once. Antigen: not known. Sequencing input: naive CD8+ T cells sorted from blood. The TCR sequence derives from a man aged 30 to 39 in good health. This sequence joins TRBV10-1 and TRBJ1-4; D not certain. The CDR3 region is CASSESTAEKLFF. The CDR3 coding sequence is TGCGCCAGCAGTGAGTCGACGGCGGAAAAACTGTTTTTT.